The sequence of this T cell receptor beta chain was determined in a study of blood T cell repertoires in COVID-19. Study-wide context: Samples taken during acute and convalescent COVID-19 were collected in the United States, Italy and Spain. In each case, the material was cDNA or gDNA derived from T cells, B-cell-depleted T cells, or PBMCs.

With 1 base clipped from V and 1 base from J, the junction kept 0 bases outside the gene matches. Germline CDR1 reads SGHNT; CDR2 reads YENEEA. The CDR3 spans 14 residues. Of note for this clone: This sample includes further DNA sequences coding for the same CDR3.

Using immunoSEQ multiplex PCR, the repertoire was profiled, and TCRdb retains in-frame clones only, with some absent. The sample has some 130,000 clones; approximately 88% are singletons. The sequencing input was peripheral blood. The chain couples TRBV11-3 to TRBJ1-1, with TRBD1 matching over 7 bases. The TCR was taken from a man aged 45-60 years with acute or convalescent COVID-19. The CDR3 region is CASSLGQGNTEAFF. The CDR3 DNA reads TGTGCCAGCAGCTTAGGACAGGGGAACACTGAAGCTTTCTTT.